These T cell receptor beta chains were read from a single sample in a study of blood T cells in healthy people across ages. TCRdb re-analysed the 5' RACE reads in MiXCR, keeping a single row per CDR3 protein. Altogether around 690,000 distinct CDR3 sequences are present, about 54% being singletons, with the ten largest covering approximately 40%. Sequences were obtained from blood. The receptors stem from a man aged 60 to 69 in good health. Each CDR3 is given with its conserved first and last residue. The D gene is left open where the match is weak. Only some rows state a clone size, as once, few, many or a class for expanded clones.

CDR3 protein	CDR3 DNA	clone size	J gene	D gene	V gene
CASSQAERSSYNSPLHF	TGCGCCAGCAGCCAAGCTGAAAGGAGCTCCTATAATTCACCCCTCCACTTT	.	TRBJ1-6	.	TRBV4-1
CASSPRTGLYNEQFF	TGTGCCAGCAGTCCGCGGACAGGGCTCTACAATGAGCAGTTCTTC	.	TRBJ2-1	TRBD1	TRBV6-5
CASTPGQHSYEQYF	TGTGCCAGCACGCCAGGACAGCACTCCTACGAGCAGTACTTC	.	TRBJ2-7	.	TRBV2
CASSLGQRGGGNTQYF	TGTGCCAGCAGCTTAGGCCAGCGGGGGGGCGGAAATACGCAGTATTTT	.	TRBJ2-3	TRBD2	TRBV11-2
CAISEWDSQNTEAFF	TGTGCCATCAGTGAGTGGGACAGCCAGAACACTGAAGCTTTCTTT	.	TRBJ1-1	TRBD1	TRBV10-3
CASSPTGTGRNEQFF	TGCGCCAGCAGCCCCACCGGGACAGGGAGAAATGAGCAGTTCTTC	.	TRBJ2-1	TRBD1	TRBV4-1
CASSWGLAGQYNEQFF	TGTGCCAGCAGTTGGGGACTAGCGGGGCAGTACAATGAGCAGTTCTTC	many	TRBJ2-1	TRBD2	TRBV27
CASSLSGRGRLRWDTQYF	TGTGCCAGCAGCCTAAGTGGCAGGGGGCGTCTGAGATGGGATACGCAGTATTTT	.	TRBJ2-3	TRBD1	TRBV7-2
CATSTGQLNTEAFF	TGTGCCACCAGCACCGGACAGCTGAACACTGAAGCTTTCTTT	.	TRBJ1-1	.	TRBV15
CASSEGQGNYGYTF	TGTGCCAGCAGTGAAGGACAGGGCAACTATGGCTACACCTTC	few	TRBJ1-2	TRBD1	TRBV2
CASSLAVGLLYGYTF	TGCGCCAGCAGCTTGGCCGTAGGTCTCCTCTATGGCTACACCTTC	.	TRBJ1-2	.	TRBV5-1
CATSDLRQGADTDTQYF	TGTGCCACCAGTGATTTGCGGCAGGGGGCTGACACAGATACGCAGTATTTT	few	TRBJ2-3	TRBD1	TRBV24-1
CASSISRDRNEKLFF	TGTGCCAGCAGCATATCCCGGGACAGAAATGAAAAACTGTTTTTT	few	TRBJ1-4	TRBD1	TRBV5-6
CASSQDPRGAGNEQFF	TGTGCCAGCAGCCAAGACCCGCGGGGGGCCGGCAATGAGCAGTTCTTC	.	TRBJ2-1	TRBD2	TRBV4-2
CASSFQDRVHEQFF	TGTGCCAGCAGTTTTCAGGACAGGGTTCATGAGCAGTTCTTC	.	TRBJ2-1	TRBD1	TRBV27
CSATGWSSYEQYF	TGCAGTGCTACAGGTTGGAGCTCCTACGAGCAGTACTTC	.	TRBJ2-7	.	TRBV20-1
CASGDRVTEQYF	TGTGCCAGCGGGGACAGGGTTACCGAGCAGTACTTC	.	TRBJ2-7	TRBD1	TRBV27
CSARDFSGGTSYNEQFF	TGCAGTGCTAGAGACTTTAGCGGGGGAACGTCCTACAATGAGCAGTTCTTC	few	TRBJ2-1	TRBD2	TRBV20-1
CATSRDYAGTSSYNEQFF	TGTGCCACCAGCAGAGATTATGCTGGGACTAGCTCCTACAATGAGCAGTTCTTC	many	TRBJ2-1	TRBD2	TRBV15
CASSQISPPPNEQFF	TGCGCCAGCAGCCAAATATCTCCGCCCCCCAATGAGCAGTTCTTC	.	TRBJ2-1	.	TRBV4-1
CAIKGRLGNTEAFF	TGTGCCATCAAGGGACGCTTGGGAAACACTGAAGCTTTCTTT	many	TRBJ1-1	.	TRBV10-3
CASTRGRGSYEQYF	TGTGCCAGCACCAGGGGCAGGGGCTCCTACGAGCAGTACTTC	.	TRBJ2-7	.	TRBV2
CASSLTGTRENIQYF	TGTGCCAGCAGCTTAACGGGGACTAGGGAAAACATTCAGTACTTC	.	TRBJ2-4	TRBD2	TRBV11-2
CASSEVSGARYEQYF	TGTGCCAGCAGTGAAGTGTCGGGGGCTCGATACGAGCAGTACTTC	.	TRBJ2-7	.	TRBV6-1